This T cell receptor beta chain was obtained from a study of cytomegalovirus exposure and HLA in healthy donors. On the study more broadly: Early on, a data release was issued that held some 91 million unique TCRs from HLA-typed donors.

The PCR ran on 60 Vbeta and 13 Jbeta primers. Study processing details: Later reanalysis found tens of millions of unique TCR beta chains, 10 million to 14 million of them shared. Libraries were prepared by immunoSEQ multiplex PCR; TCRdb keeps only in-frame clonotypes and omits some of them. V and J calls and clone size come straight from that table; D and trimming were deduced from the DNA. The sample records under 150,000 clones, around three quarters being singletons. This clone was recorded once. Germline-derived CDR1 and CDR2 are MRHNA and SNTAGT. CDR3 length: 15 residues. Trimming cost V 3 bases and J 2 bases; bases outside gene matches: 4.

The TCR sequence derives from a man in his thirties or forties in good health and CMV-seronegative. This chain connects TRBV6-4 to TRBJ2-3; 8 bases fit TRBD2. The source material was PBMCs. The CDR3 loop reads CASSEGAGATDTQYF. CDR3 DNA sequence: TGTGCCAGCAGTGAGGGAGCGGGGGCCACAGATACGCAGTATTTT.